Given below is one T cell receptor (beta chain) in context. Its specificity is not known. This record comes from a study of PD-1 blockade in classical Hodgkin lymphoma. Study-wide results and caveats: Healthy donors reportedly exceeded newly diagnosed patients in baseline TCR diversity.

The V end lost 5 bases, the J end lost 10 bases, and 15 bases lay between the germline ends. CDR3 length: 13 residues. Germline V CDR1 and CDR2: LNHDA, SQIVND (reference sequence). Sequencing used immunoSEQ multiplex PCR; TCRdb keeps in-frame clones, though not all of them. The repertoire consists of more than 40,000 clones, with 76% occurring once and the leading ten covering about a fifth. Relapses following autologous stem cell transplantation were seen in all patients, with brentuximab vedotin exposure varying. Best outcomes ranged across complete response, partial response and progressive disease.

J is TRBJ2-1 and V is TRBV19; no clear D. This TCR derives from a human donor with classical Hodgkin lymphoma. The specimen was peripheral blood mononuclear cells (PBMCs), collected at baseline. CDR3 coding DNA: TGTGCCAGTAGTTTGGGGTCCCTTCTGGAGCAGTTCTTC. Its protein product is CASSLGSLLEQFF.